This T cell receptor (beta chain) was recorded in a study of regulatory T cells in long-lasting Graves disease (dated by TCRdb to about 2021). In the study overall: Patients with newly diagnosed Graves' disease had been on antithyroid drugs for under 3 months. Persistent Graves' disease patients were compared with newly diagnosed Graves' disease patients by peripheral blood TCR sequencing and RNA sequencing. The study was conducted in China and was registered as a clinical trial. A total of 33 samples were covered by TCR sequencing, comprising 13 persistent and around 20 newly diagnosed Graves' disease patients. The full study reports these points: Sequencing and analysis were restricted to the TCR beta chain. Peripheral blood alone was examined, since thyroid tissue, which constituted the primary lesion, could not be accessed. The authors acknowledged the small sample size as a limitation that may reduce accuracy. More public clonotypes were shared among persistent patients (under 3,000) than among newly diagnosed patients (roughly 960). Compared with newly diagnosed patients, patients with persistent Graves' disease had lower TCR Shannon entropy and fewer highly expanded clones, which suggests clonal expansion. Preferential use of TRBV28, TRBJ1-2 and TRBJ2-5 was observed in persistent disease, whereas TRBV20-1 and TRBJ2-1 were favored in newly diagnosed disease.

The germline V gene specifies MDHEN as CDR1 and SYDVKM as CDR2. Taken from cysteine to phenylalanine, the CDR3 has 16 residues. Solely the CDR3 DNA is kept, with 48 bases framed from the first base. Cut back by 1 base and 3 bases, the V and J ends lie 12 bases apart. About this clonotype: Its antigen has not been determined. No much larger clonotype is one base removed from it; base qualities were not supplied.

Receptor libraries were prepared by multiplex PCR. The instrument given in TCRdb is Illumina HiSeq 4000. TCR beta libraries were built with iRepertoire HTBI primers and Arm-PCR amplification of CDR3 regions. PCR products were gel purified before sequencing. From the authors' description of their analysis: Gene usage analysis of CDR3 amino acid clonotypes used the approximately 56 TRBV and about 13 TRBJ segments found across samples. COPE and FqMerger were used to merge the filtered high-quality paired reads into contigs. Contigs were aligned with BLAST to IMGT TRBV, TRBD and TRBJ reference genes, and CDR3 was defined per IMGT. Any clonotype with a frequency above 0.1% was classified as a highly expanded clone. Repertoire diversity was measured by Shannon entropy, and V-J evenness by the Gini coefficient. Clonotypes shared by more than one individual were considered public. Through fastp at Q25 and MiXCR, TCRdb rebuilt clones from the public reads, retaining in-frame beta chains. Duplicate CDR3 protein sequences are folded into a single record with the most common DNA and genes. TCRdb's processing, not the study's, gives the V and J calls here. Within this sample are about 200,000 distinct CDR3 sequences, with roughly a fifth of them counted one time only. Together, the top ten hold roughly 10% of the sample.

The sample's time point, from its label and the paper: newly diagnosed GD, antithyroid drugs for less than 3 months. For both TCR sequencing and RNA sequencing, RNA was extracted from PBMCs using TRIzol. Graves' disease was diagnosed according to American Thyroid Association guidelines. The patients came from an endocrinology department in Xi'an, China. Each patient gave approximately 9 milliliters of peripheral blood, collected in an EDTA anticoagulant tube. Ficoll Paque Plus density gradient separation was used to isolate PBMCs, and no further T cell sorting was done. An Agilent 2100 Bioanalyzer and agarose gel were used to check RNA quality, and a NanoDrop 2000 was used to measure RNA concentration. The same sample was also used in a study of T cells in Graves' hyperthyroidism and ophthalmopathy. Drawing on the second study: Stable Graves' hyperthyroidism was defined as no progression to ophthalmopathy during 18 months of follow-up. The hyperthyroidism patients were between 18 and 65 years old and newly diagnosed, with a disease duration of less than 2 months. Any patient with an uncontrolled infection, another autoimmune disease, pregnancy or lactation was excluded. Diagnoses relied on clinical symptoms, serum thyroxine and TRAb, thyroid ultrasound and orbital computed tomography. A first-round RT-PCR of the TCR CDR3 used the HTBI primer set with the Qiagen OneStep RT-PCR kit. Blood samples also contained most of the expanded thyroid clonotypes (frequency above 0.001), which suggests that blood repertoires may reflect thyroid immune responses. A model built on a 13 V-J signature distinguished ophthalmopathy from stable hyperthyroidism, reaching 85% to 90% sensitivity and under 84% specificity in cross-validation and 80%/75% in testing. In validation, the model predicted progression to ophthalmopathy a median of roughly 6.2 months before onset, with around 70% sensitivity and roughly 73% specificity. To identify TCR V-J signatures that set the groups apart, the researchers used a discovery cohort of about a hundred patients, made up of 40 to 45 with Graves' ophthalmopathy and 57 with stable Graves' hyperthyroidism. An independent validation cohort of about 19 hyperthyroidism patients and some 15 patients who later progressed to ophthalmopathy tested prospective prediction of ophthalmopathy. For training and testing, the roughly 100 patients in the discovery cohort were randomly divided in a 7:3 ratio. In addition, the study compared T-cell repertoires in thyroid tissue and in blood from roughly six Graves' hyperthyroidism patients. Once sampling was done, hyperthyroidism patients were given methimazole at a starting dose of 30 mg daily, whereas ophthalmopathy patients were given high-dose intravenous methylprednisolone. A second multiplex PCR round built the libraries, followed by size selection and purification. The libraries were sequenced on an Illumina HiSeq2000 using paired-end 100 bp reads. SOAPnuke was used to process the raw data, throwing out any read that contained adapters or uncalled bases, had a mean Phred below 15, or lacked an exact constant-primer or identifier match. High-quality paired reads were merged with COPE v1.2.5, and unique nucleotide sequences were defined as clonotypes. MiTCR v1.1 was used to align clonotypes to the IMGT TRBV, TRBD and TRBJ reference segments. The analysis included only V-J combinations with a frequency above 0.0001, which together covered around 99% of the repertoires. A TCS score was defined as the ratio of F50 (clonal expansion) to E x V (chaos), with BLOSUM62-based TCRdist applied between CDR3 peptides within each V-J. Welch's t-statistics and random forest reduced roughly 530 V-J features to some 14, which were used in a naive Bayes classifier (R e1071). Sample size was not statistically predetermined, and investigators were not blinded to group allocation. The paper reports TCR Vbeta CDR3 sequencing of 140 or so peripheral blood samples: approximately 41 ophthalmopathy, under 85 hyperthyroidism and 17 progressor patients.

Sequencing used peripheral blood mononuclear cells (PBMCs), obtained at new diagnosis, from a patient treated with antithyroid drugs. The source is a woman aged 25 to 39 with Graves disease. Donor details come from another sample of the same person, matched by shared clones. This chain joins TRBV28 to TRBJ1-4, with TRBD1 tentatively as D gene (5 bases match). The nucleotides read TGTGCCAGCAGTTTATTCGGGGCTATGGCTAATGAAAAACTGTTTTTT. It translates as CASSLFGAMANEKLFF. The CDR3 plus the reference TRBV28 and TRBJ1-4 genes for the other parts give the full variable domain: DVKVTQSSRYLVKRTGEKVFLECVQDMDHENMFWYRQDPGLGLRLIYFSYDVKMKEKGDIPEGYSVSREKKERFSLILESASTNQTSMYLCASSLFGAMANEKLFFGSGTQLSVL.